This TCR beta chain was identified during a study of blood T cells in healthy people across ages. Study-level background: With template switching, about one barcoded beta molecule was captured per two T cells.

This CDR3 spans 12 amino acids. CDR1 is DFQATT, CDR2 SNEGSKA, per germline (reference sequence). V dropped 5 bases and J dropped 7 bases, with 11 bases sitting between them. Notes on the study in general: Relative to aged donors, long-lived donors carried more naive CD4+ cells and displayed higher diversity.

RNA extraction gave at least 5 micrograms of total RNA per sample. Concerning this clonotype itself: Antigen unknown.

Combining a sample-barcoded 5' primer with a J-beta primer mix, a second PCR ran for roughly 6 to 11 cycles. Each single sample gave us at least 2.5 million CDR3-containing paired-end reads. TCRdb used MiXCR to reprocess the 5' RACE reads, holding one entry per CDR3 protein. The sample yields 550,000 to 700,000 distinct CDR3 sequences, 27% seen once. Sequenced sample: blood. The chain recombines TRBV20-1 with TRBJ1-4, with D possibly TRBD1 on 5 matching bases. This TCR derives from a woman in her sixties or seventies in good health. Here the CDR3 reads CSAHGGGEKLFF. The DNA for the CDR3 is TGCAGTGCTCACGGGGGGGGTGAAAAACTGTTTTTT.